This TCR beta chain was sequenced in a study of blood T cell repertoires in COVID-19. Study as a whole: The United States, Italy and Spain supplied acute and convalescent COVID-19 samples. The cDNA or gDNA used as material had been derived from T cells, B-cell-depleted T cells, or PBMCs.

The V gene lost 7 bases and the J gene lost 2 bases, with 14 bases spanning the gap. Germline assignment: CDR1 LNHDA and CDR2 SQIVND (reference sequence). The CDR3 runs to 14 residues. Seattle enrolled patients during active infection and tracked them longitudinally. Original data processing: The authors estimated nucleated cell counts from reference gene primer amplification. The protocol was immunoSEQ multiplex PCR, while the TCRdb copy is restricted to in-frame clones and leaves out a portion. Clone size and V and J calls were adopted from that table, with D and trimming inferred from the DNA. The data contain about 200,000 clones, approximately 86% of them seen just once; the ten biggest clones take up 10%.

This receptor was obtained from a woman aged 50 to 60 with COVID-19, enrolled during active disease. Source material: peripheral blood. The chain links TRBV19 to TRBJ1-1, with D unresolved. The CDR3: CASTTWTINTEAFF. The CDR3 region has the DNA TGTGCCAGTACCACCTGGACTATCAACACTGAAGCTTTCTTT.